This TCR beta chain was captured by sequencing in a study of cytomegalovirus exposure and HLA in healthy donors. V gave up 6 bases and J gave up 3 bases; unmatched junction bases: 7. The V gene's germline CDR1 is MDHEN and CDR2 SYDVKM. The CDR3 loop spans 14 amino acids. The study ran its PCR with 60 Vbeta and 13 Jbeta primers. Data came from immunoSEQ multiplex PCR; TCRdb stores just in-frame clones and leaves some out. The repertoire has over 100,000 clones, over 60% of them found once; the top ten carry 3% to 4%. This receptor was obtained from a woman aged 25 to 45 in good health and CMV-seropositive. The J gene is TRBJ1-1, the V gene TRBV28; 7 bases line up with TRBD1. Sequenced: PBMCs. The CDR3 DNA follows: TGTGCCAGCAGGCCAGACAGGGCCGACACTGAAGCTTTCTTT. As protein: CASRPDRADTEAFF.